This note documents a single T cell receptor (beta chain) sequence. RNA transcripts yielded amplified TCR beta CDR3 regions. With the HTBI primer set, the TCR CDR3 went through a first round of RT-PCR. TCRdb used MiXCR to reprocess the multiplex PCR reads, holding one entry per CDR3 protein. The table includes about 570,000 distinct CDR3 sequences, about 45% detected once. The entry originates in a study of T cells in Graves' hyperthyroidism and ophthalmopathy. Trimming shortened V by 1 base and J by 4 bases, and 12 bases separated the two germline ends. Germline V CDR1 and CDR2: MGHDK, SYGVNS. The length of the CDR3 is 15 residues.

The sample taken for sequencing was peripheral blood or thyroid tissue (not recorded which). The gene calls are TRBV25-1 and TRBJ2-3, with TRBD2 as a possible D gene (6 bases). This receptor was identified in an adult woman with Graves' disease, either hyperthyroidism or ophthalmopathy (not recorded which). The chain's CDR3 is CASSEFTGAPDTQYF. CDR3 DNA: TGTGCCAGCAGTGAATTTACGGGAGCGCCAGATACGCAGTATTTT.